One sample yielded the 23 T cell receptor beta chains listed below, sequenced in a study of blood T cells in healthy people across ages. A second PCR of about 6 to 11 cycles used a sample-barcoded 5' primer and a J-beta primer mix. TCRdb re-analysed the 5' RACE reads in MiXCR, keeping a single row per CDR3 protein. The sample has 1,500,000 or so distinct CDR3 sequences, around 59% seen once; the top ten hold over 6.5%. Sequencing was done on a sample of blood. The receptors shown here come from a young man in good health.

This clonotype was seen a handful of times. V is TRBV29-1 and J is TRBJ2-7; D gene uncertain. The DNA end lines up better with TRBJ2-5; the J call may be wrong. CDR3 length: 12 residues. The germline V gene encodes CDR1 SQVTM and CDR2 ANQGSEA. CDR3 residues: CSVDLSQETQYF. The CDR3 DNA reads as TGCAGCGTTGATCTAAGTCAGGAGACCCAGTACTTC.

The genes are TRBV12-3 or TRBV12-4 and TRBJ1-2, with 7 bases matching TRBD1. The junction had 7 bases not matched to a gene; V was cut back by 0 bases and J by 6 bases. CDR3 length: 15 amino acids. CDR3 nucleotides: TGTGCCAGCAGTTTAGCCCCCAGGGGGTTCCATGGCTACACCTTC. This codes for CASSLAPRGFHGYTF.

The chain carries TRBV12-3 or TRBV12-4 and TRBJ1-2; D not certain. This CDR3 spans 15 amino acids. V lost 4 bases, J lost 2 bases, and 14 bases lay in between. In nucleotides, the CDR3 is TGTGCCAGCAGTTCAAAACCAACAGCGAACTATGGCTACACCTTC. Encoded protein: CASSSKPTANYGYTF.

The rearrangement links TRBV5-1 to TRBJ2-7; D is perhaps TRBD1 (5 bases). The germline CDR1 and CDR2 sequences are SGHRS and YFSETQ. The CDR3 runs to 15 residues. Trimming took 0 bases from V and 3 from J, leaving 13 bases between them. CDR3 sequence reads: CASSLESYRNYEQYF. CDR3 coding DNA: TGCGCCAGCAGCTTGGAATCCTACAGGAACTACGAGCAGTACTTC.

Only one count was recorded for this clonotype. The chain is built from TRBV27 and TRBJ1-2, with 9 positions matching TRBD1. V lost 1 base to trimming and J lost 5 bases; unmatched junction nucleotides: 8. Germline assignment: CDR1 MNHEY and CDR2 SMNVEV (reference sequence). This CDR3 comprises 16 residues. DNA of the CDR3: TGTGCCAGCAGTTTATACGGGACAGGGTCTCCTTATGGCTACACCTTC. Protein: CASSLYGTGSPYGYTF.

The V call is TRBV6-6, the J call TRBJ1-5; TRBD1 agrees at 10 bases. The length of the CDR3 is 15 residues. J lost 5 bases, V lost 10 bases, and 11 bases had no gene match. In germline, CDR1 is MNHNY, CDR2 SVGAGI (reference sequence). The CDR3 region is CAISSLGTGDQPQHF. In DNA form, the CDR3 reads TGTGCCATCTCTTCCCTCGGGACAGGGGATCAGCCCCAGCATTTT.

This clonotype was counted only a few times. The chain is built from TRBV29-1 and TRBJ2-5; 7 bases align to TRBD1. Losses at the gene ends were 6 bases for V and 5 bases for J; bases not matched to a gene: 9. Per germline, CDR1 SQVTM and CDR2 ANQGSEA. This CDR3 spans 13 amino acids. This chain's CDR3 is CSVAGGLGETQYF. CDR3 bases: TGCAGCGTGGCAGGGGGATTGGGGGAGACCCAGTACTTC. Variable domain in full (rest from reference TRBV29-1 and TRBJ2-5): SAVISQKPSRDICQRGTSLTIQCQVDSQVTMMFWYRQQPGQSLTLIATANQGSEATYESGFVIDKFPISRPNLTFSTLTVSNMSPEDSSIYLCSVAGGLGETQYFGPGTRLLVL.

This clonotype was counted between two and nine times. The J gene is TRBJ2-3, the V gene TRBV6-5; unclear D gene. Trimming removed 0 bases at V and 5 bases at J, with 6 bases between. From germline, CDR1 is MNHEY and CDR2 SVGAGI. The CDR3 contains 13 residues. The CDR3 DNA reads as TGTGCCAGCAGTTACTCGATGGGAGATACGCAGTATTTT. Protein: CASSYSMGDTQYF.

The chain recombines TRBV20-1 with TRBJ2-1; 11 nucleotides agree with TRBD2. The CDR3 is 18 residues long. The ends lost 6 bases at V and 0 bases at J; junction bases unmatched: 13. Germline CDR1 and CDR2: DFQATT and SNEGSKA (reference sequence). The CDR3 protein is CSAPGTSGSRNSYNEQFF. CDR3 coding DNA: TGCAGTGCCCCCGGGACTAGCGGCTCTCGGAACTCCTACAATGAGCAGTTCTTC.

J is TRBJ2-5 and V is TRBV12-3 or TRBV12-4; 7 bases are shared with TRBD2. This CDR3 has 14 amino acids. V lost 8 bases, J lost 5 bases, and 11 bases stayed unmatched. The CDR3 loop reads CASRQTSLGETQYF. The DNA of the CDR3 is TGTGCCAGCCGTCAGACTAGCTTGGGGGAGACCCAGTACTTC.

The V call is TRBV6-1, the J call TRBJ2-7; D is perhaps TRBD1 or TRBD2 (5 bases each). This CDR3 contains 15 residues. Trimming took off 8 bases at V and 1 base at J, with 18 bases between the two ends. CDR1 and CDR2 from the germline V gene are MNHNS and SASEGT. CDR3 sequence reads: CASGNRRVGSYEQYF. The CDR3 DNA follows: TGTGCCAGCGGTAACAGGCGGGTGGGATCCTACGAGCAGTACTTC.

The CDR3 sequence: CASSRAGPEFEQYF. In DNA form, the CDR3 reads TGTGCCAGCAGCCGGGCGGGACCAGAGTTCGAGCAGTACTTC. J is TRBJ2-4 and V is TRBV4-2; perhaps TRBD2 as D (6 bases). The J call may be mistaken, given a closer DNA end match to TRBJ2-7. The CDR3 has 14 residues. Germline assignment: CDR1 LGHNA and CDR2 YNFKEQ.

CDR3 nucleotides: TGTGCCACCAGCAGAGGAGATAGGGGCTCGGAGACCCAGTACTTC. Translated: CATSRGDRGSETQYF. The chain combines TRBV15 with TRBJ2-5; maybe TRBD1 (5 bases). V was shortened by 1 base and J by 5 bases, with 14 bases between the two germline ends. The CDR3 runs 15 residues. Germline V gene sequence: CDR1 LNHNV, CDR2 YYDKDF (reference sequence).

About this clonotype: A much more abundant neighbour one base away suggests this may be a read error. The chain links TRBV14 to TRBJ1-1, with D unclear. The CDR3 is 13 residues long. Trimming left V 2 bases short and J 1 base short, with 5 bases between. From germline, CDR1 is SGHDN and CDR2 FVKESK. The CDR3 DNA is TGTGCCAGCAGCCAACTCTGGAACACTGAAGCTTTCTTT. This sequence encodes CASSQLWNTEAFF. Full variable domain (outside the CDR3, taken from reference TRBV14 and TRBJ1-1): EAGVTQFPSHSVIEKGQTVTLRCDPISGHDNLYWYRRVMGKEIKFLLHFVKESKQDESGMPNNRFLAERTGGTYSTLKVQPAELEDSGVYFCASSQLWNTEAFFGQGTRLTVV.

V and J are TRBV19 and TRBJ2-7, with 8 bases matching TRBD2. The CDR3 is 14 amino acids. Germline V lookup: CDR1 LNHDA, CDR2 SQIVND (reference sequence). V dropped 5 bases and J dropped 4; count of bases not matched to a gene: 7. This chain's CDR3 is CASSERLARYEQYF. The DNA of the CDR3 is TGTGCCAGTAGTGAGAGACTAGCGAGATACGAGCAGTACTTC.

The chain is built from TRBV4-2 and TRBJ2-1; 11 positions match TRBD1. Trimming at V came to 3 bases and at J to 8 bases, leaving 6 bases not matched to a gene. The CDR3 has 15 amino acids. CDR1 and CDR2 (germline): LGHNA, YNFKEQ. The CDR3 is CASSQGTGGPDEQFF. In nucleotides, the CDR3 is TGTGCCAGCAGCCAGGGGACAGGGGGTCCGGATGAGCAGTTCTTC.

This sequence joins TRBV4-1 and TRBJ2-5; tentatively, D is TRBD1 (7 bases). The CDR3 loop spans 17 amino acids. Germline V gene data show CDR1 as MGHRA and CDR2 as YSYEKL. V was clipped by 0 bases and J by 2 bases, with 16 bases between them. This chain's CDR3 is CASSQENWDSGQETQYF. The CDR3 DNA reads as TGCGCCAGCAGCCAAGAGAATTGGGACAGCGGGCAAGAGACCCAGTACTTC.

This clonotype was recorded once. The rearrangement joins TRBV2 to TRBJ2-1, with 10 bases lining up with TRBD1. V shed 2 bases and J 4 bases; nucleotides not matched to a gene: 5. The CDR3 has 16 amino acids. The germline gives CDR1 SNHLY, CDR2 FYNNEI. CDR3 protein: CASSETPGQGYNEQFF. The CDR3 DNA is TGTGCCAGCAGTGAAACCCCGGGACAGGGGTACAATGAGCAGTTCTTC.

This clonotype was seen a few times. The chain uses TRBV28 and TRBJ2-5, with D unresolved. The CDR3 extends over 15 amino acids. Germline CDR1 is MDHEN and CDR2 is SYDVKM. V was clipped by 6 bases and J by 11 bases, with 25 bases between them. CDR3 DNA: TGTGCCAGCAGCCCCCCTGGACGGCCTCCGATGGAGCAGTACTTC. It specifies CASSPPGRPPMEQYF.

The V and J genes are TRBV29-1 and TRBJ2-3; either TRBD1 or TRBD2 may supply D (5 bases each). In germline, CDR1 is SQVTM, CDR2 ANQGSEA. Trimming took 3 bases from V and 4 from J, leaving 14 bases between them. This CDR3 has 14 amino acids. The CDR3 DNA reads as TGCAGCGTTGAGGCCGGGACCTTCCCAGATACGCAGTATTTT. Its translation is CSVEAGTFPDTQYF.

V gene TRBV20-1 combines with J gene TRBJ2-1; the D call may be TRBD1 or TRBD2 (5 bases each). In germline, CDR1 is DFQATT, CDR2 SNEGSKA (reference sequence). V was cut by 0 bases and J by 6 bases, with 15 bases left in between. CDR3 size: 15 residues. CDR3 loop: CSARDIEGKSNEQFF. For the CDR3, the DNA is TGCAGTGCTAGAGATATTGAGGGGAAATCCAATGAGCAGTTCTTC.

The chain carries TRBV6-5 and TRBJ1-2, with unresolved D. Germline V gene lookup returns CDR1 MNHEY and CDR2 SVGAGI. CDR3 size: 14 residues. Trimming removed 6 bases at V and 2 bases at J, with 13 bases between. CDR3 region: CASREGGLNYGYTF. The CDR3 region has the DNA TGTGCCAGCAGGGAAGGAGGGTTAAACTATGGCTACACCTTC.

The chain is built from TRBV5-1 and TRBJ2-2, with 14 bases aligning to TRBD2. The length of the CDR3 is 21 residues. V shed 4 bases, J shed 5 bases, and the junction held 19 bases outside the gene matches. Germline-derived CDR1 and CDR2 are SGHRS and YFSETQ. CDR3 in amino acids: CASSRGRVTGTSGSRTGELFF. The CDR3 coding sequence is TGCGCCAGCAGCCGGGGCAGGGTCACCGGGACTAGCGGGAGTCGAACCGGGGAGCTGTTTTTT.